The next 32 T cell receptor beta chains were all read from a single sample in a study of cytomegalovirus exposure and HLA in healthy donors. TCRdb's copy holds only in-frame clones and misses some; the assay was immunoSEQ multiplex PCR. The repertoire consists of around 150,000 clones, with about 88% occurring once and the leading ten covering roughly 3%. The specimen was PBMCs. The receptors come from a man younger than 35 in good health and CMV-seronegative.

The chain has TRBV7-9 and TRBJ1-5; D uncertain. Trimming removed 5 bases from V and 0 bases from J, with 8 bases in between. CDR1 is SEHNR and CDR2 is FQNEAQ in the germline V gene (reference sequence). The CDR3 contains 14 residues. The CDR3 nucleotides are TGTGCCAGCAGCCCAGGAGGTAGCAATCAGCCCCAGCATTTT. Its protein is CASSPGGSNQPQHF.

The genes are TRBV11-2 and TRBJ1-1; no firm D call. The V end was cut by 2 bases, the J end by 5 bases, with 6 bases between. This CDR3 has 12 amino acids. Germline assignment: CDR1 SGHAT and CDR2 FQNNGV. DNA for the CDR3: TGTGCCAGCAGCTTACTTATGACTGAAGCTTTCTTT. Protein product: CASSLLMTEAFF.

This chain joins TRBV7-2 and TRBJ2-1; 13 nucleotides line up with TRBD2. Germline V CDR1 and CDR2: SGHTA, FQGNSA. V dropped 5 bases and J dropped 4; count of bases not matched to a gene: 11. CDR3 length: 18 amino acids. This CDR3 reads CASSRGLAGVVRYNEQFF. DNA for the CDR3: TGTGCCAGCAGCCGTGGACTAGCGGGAGTGGTCAGGTACAATGAGCAGTTCTTC.

V usage is TRBV4-3 and J usage is TRBJ2-2, with TRBD2 matching over 7 bases. Losses at the gene ends were 4 bases for V and 4 bases for J; bases not matched to a gene: 12. The CDR3 runs 17 residues. From germline, CDR1 is LGHNA and CDR2 YSLEER. CDR3 sequence reads: CASSLSSSGAFTGELFF. The CDR3 nucleotides are TGCGCCAGCAGCCTTTCCTCCAGCGGGGCCTTCACCGGGGAGCTGTTTTTT.

The chain is built from TRBV27 and TRBJ2-3; 7 positions agree with TRBD2. V gave up 2 bases and J gave up 2 bases; unmatched junction bases: 4. The germline CDR1 and CDR2 sequences are MNHEY and SMNVEV (reference sequence). This CDR3 comprises 15 residues. CDR3 amino acids: CASSLLAADTDTQYF. The CDR3, as DNA: TGTGCCAGCAGTTTACTAGCGGCGGACACAGATACGCAGTATTTT.

J is TRBJ1-5 and V is TRBV6-6; D is unresolved. The CDR3 is made up of 16 amino acids. CDR1 is MNHNY and CDR2 is SVGAGI in the germline V gene (reference sequence). V lost 0 bases and J lost 3, with 12 bases in between. CDR3 loop: CASSYSKITDNQPQHF. The DNA of the CDR3 is TGTGCCAGCAGTTACTCGAAGATAACAGACAATCAGCCCCAGCATTTT.

The chain has TRBV5-1 and TRBJ2-1; D possibly corresponds to TRBD2 (5 bases). Trimming stripped 0 bases from V and 8 bases from J, with 12 bases between. This CDR3 contains 14 residues. Germline V gene data show CDR1 as SGHRS and CDR2 as YFSETQ. The chain's CDR3 is CASSLEREVDEQFF. CDR3 DNA: TGCGCCAGCAGCTTGGAACGGGAAGTCGATGAGCAGTTCTTC.

This clone has ten or more counts. This chain joins TRBV29-1 and TRBJ1-2; 9 bases are a match to TRBD1. The V gene end was trimmed by 7 bases and the J gene end by 4 bases; junction bases not matched to a gene: 10. This CDR3 is 14 amino acids long. CDR1 is SQVTM and CDR2 is ANQGSEA in the germline V gene. CDR3 loop: CSASSGTGSYGYTF. The CDR3 DNA is TGCAGCGCCTCTTCCGGGACAGGGTCCTATGGCTACACCTTC.

This clone was seen once. The chain joins TRBV2 to TRBJ1-5, with D maybe TRBD1 (6 bases). The CDR3 covers 15 residues. V lost 5 bases and J lost 4, with 15 bases in between. Germline V lookup: CDR1 SNHLY, CDR2 FYNNEI. The CDR3 sequence is CASSWGTSQNQPQHF. DNA of the CDR3: TGTGCCAGCAGTTGGGGGACATCCCAAAATCAGCCCCAGCATTTT.

The V and J genes are TRBV19 and TRBJ2-7, with 10 bases fitting TRBD1. The CDR3 consists of 14 residues. The J segment lost 2 bases and the V segment lost 5 bases, leaving 3 bases of the junction unmatched. The germline CDR1 and CDR2 sequences are LNHDA and SQIVND (reference sequence). CDR3 sequence (DNA): TGTGCCAGTAGTTTCGGGACAGGGGCCTACGAGCAGTACTTC. Translated: CASSFGTGAYEQYF.

V and J are TRBV7-8 and TRBJ1-1; the D gene is possibly TRBD1 (5 bases). The V end lost 5 bases, the J end lost 0 bases, and 10 bases lay between the germline ends. Germline V gene data show CDR1 as SGHVS and CDR2 as FQNEAQ. The CDR3 has 14 residues. CDR3 in DNA: TGTGCCAGCAGCCGACAGTCCATGAACACTGAAGCTTTCTTT. It codes for CASSRQSMNTEAFF.

The rearrangement links TRBV4-1 to TRBJ2-3; 8 bases agree with TRBD2. The V segment lost 1 base and the J segment 2 bases; nucleotides outside the gene matches: 8. The CDR3 runs 17 residues. The V gene's germline CDR1 is MGHRA and CDR2 YSYEKL. CDR3 DNA: TGCGCCAGCAGCCAAGGTCCGGGGCGGGGGGCCACAGATACGCAGTATTTT. This translates into CASSQGPGRGATDTQYF.

The chain has TRBV6-4 and TRBJ2-1; D might be TRBD2 (5 bases). With 2 bases removed from V and 6 bases from J, the gap between germline ends came to 8 bases. This CDR3 is 13 amino acids long. The germline gives CDR1 MRHNA, CDR2 SNTAGT. In nucleotides, the CDR3 is TGTGCCAGCAGTGACAGGGAGAGCAATGAGCAGTTCTTC. Encoded protein: CASSDRESNEQFF.

This clone was seen a few times. This chain joins TRBV7-2 and TRBJ1-5; 9 bases match TRBD1. The J segment lost 6 bases and the V segment lost 2 bases, leaving 5 bases of the junction unmatched. The CDR3 extends over 15 amino acids. The germline CDR1 and CDR2 sequences are SGHTA and FQGNSA. CDR3: CASSLSQGASQPQHF. Written as DNA, the CDR3 is TGTGCCAGCAGCTTATCACAGGGGGCCAGTCAGCCCCAGCATTTT.

The V call is TRBV5-1, the J call TRBJ2-7; 10 bases are a match to TRBD2. The V gene end was trimmed by 2 bases and the J gene end by 4 bases; junction bases not matched to a gene: 12. CDR3 size: 17 residues. Germline V gives CDR1 SGHRS, CDR2 YFSETQ. DNA for the CDR3: TGCGCCAGCAGCTTAATTAGCGGGAGGCCCGATGTATACGAGCAGTACTTC. It is translated as CASSLISGRPDVYEQYF.

This chain links TRBV19 with TRBJ2-7; 9 bases line up with TRBD2. After removal of 3 bases from V and 4 bases from J, the junction contained 1 base not matched to a gene. The CDR3 totals 13 residues. In germline, CDR1 is LNHDA, CDR2 SQIVND (reference sequence). The CDR3 region has the DNA TGTGCCAGTAGTATGGCGGGAGGGTACGAGCAGTACTTC. It is translated as CASSMAGGYEQYF.

In its sample, this clone was seen a few times. The rearrangement joins TRBV30 to TRBJ1-2; the D is unclear. Germline CDR1 is GTSNPN and CDR2 is SVGIG (reference sequence). The ends were cut back, 5 bases at V and 2 bases at J, with 12 bases in the middle. The CDR3 runs to 13 residues. In DNA form, the CDR3 reads TGTGCCTGGGGGCGGGCGGGAAACTATGGCTACACCTTC. Residues: CAWGRAGNYGYTF.

The chain uses TRBV25-1 and TRBJ2-4, with TRBD1 matching 7 bases. The germline V gene has CDR1 MGHDK and CDR2 SYGVNS. The J segment lost 0 bases and the V segment lost 6 bases, leaving 14 bases of the junction unmatched. The CDR3 is 18 amino acids. CDR3 region: CASRETGQELLAKNIQYF. The CDR3 coding sequence is TGTGCCAGCAGGGAGACAGGGCAAGAACTTCTAGCCAAAAACATTCAGTACTTC.

The chain carries TRBV5-1 and TRBJ2-4; TRBD1 matches 7 bases. The junction had 6 bases not matched to a gene; V was cut back by 4 bases and J by 5 bases. The CDR3 has 14 amino acids. Germline values: CDR1 SGHRS, CDR2 YFSETQ. The DNA of the CDR3 is TGCGCCAGCAGCGAGGGACAGCTACAAAACATTCAGTACTTC. Protein: CASSEGQLQNIQYF.

The J gene is TRBJ2-7, the V gene TRBV11-2; 7 bases match TRBD2. The CDR3 has 11 amino acids. With 1 base clipped from V and 10 bases from J, the junction kept 1 base outside the gene matches. Germline V gene lookup returns CDR1 SGHAT and CDR2 FQNNGV. In nucleotides, the CDR3 is TGTGCCAGCAGCTTAGGGACTAGTCAGTACTTC. It is translated as CASSLGTSQYF.

J is TRBJ1-2 and V is TRBV5-1; possible D gene TRBD1, 6 bases. V lost 1 base and J 4 bases, leaving 14 bases between the germline ends. CDR1 and CDR2 (germline): SGHRS, YFSETQ. The CDR3 covers 15 residues. CDR3 loop: CASSLTRTEFYGYTF. CDR3 bases: TGCGCCAGCAGCTTGACCAGGACAGAATTCTATGGCTACACCTTC.

This rearrangement joins TRBV5-1 to TRBJ2-2; 9 nucleotides match TRBD1. Germline V gene lookup returns CDR1 SGHRS and CDR2 YFSETQ. CDR3 length: 17 residues. V lost 0 bases, J lost 3 bases, and 6 bases stayed unmatched. The CDR3 loop reads CASSLEDRGVDTGELFF. The DNA for the CDR3 is TGCGCCAGCAGCTTGGAGGACAGGGGAGTCGACACCGGGGAGCTGTTTTTT.

This clone has just a few counts. This chain connects TRBV6-5 to TRBJ2-7; 11 bases line up with TRBD1. Germline values: CDR1 MNHEY, CDR2 SVGAGI. V shed 7 bases, J shed 4 bases, and the junction held 6 bases outside the gene matches. The CDR3 runs to 14 residues. CDR3 loop: CASTWGDRGYEQYF. The CDR3 bases are TGTGCCAGCACATGGGGGGACAGGGGGTACGAGCAGTACTTC.

This sequence joins TRBV5-6 and TRBJ1-2; 8 bases agree with TRBD1. Trimming removed 0 bases from V and 5 bases from J; junction bases left unmatched: 15. In germline, CDR1 is SGHDT, CDR2 YYEEEE. The CDR3 length is 18 residues. The CDR3 region is CASSLAPDRAPSGYGYTF. The CDR3 DNA sequence: TGTGCCAGCAGCTTGGCCCCGGACAGGGCGCCCTCGGGGTATGGCTACACCTTC.

The DNA for the CDR3 is TGTGCCAGCAGCCACCAAGGACTAGCGGGAGGGAATGAGCAGTTCTTC. It is translated as CASSHQGLAGGNEQFF. This chain connects TRBV7-2 to TRBJ2-1; 15 bases are a match to TRBD2. Looked up from germline, CDR1 is SGHTA and CDR2 is FQGNSA. V was pared by 5 bases and J by 7 bases, with 6 bases of the junction left unmatched. The CDR3 has 16 amino acids.

The table lists this clone with a few counts. The rearrangement links TRBV27 to TRBJ2-1; 10 bases are shared with TRBD2. This CDR3 has 17 residues. V was pared by 5 bases and J by 0 bases, with 7 bases of the junction left unmatched. Germline lookup yields CDR1 MNHEY and CDR2 SMNVEV (reference sequence). The DNA of the CDR3 is TGTGCCAGCAGTCCATGGACTAGCGGCATCTCCTACAATGAGCAGTTCTTC. Its translation is CASSPWTSGISYNEQFF.

This clone was seen a single time. This rearrangement joins TRBV18 to TRBJ2-7, with D possibly TRBD1 on 5 matching bases. Trimming pared 5 bases from V and 4 bases from J, leaving 15 bases between. There are 14 residues in the CDR3. From germline, CDR1 is KGHSH and CDR2 LQKENI. The CDR3 protein is CASSGTDSRYEQYV. CDR3 sequence (DNA): TGTGCCAGCTCAGGCACAGACAGTCGGTACGAGCAGTACGTC.

CDR3 nucleotide sequence: TGTGCCAGCAGCGTTACTAGCGGGAGTATGGGGAATGAGCAGTTCTTC. It is translated as CASSVTSGSMGNEQFF. V usage is TRBV9 and J usage is TRBJ2-1; 11 bases are shared with TRBD2. This CDR3 is 16 amino acids long. Trimming removed 2 bases from V and 7 bases from J; junction bases left unmatched: 8. CDR1 is SGDLS and CDR2 is YYNGEE in the germline V gene.

This clone was counted a few times. The rearrangement joins TRBV19 to TRBJ1-1, with TRBD1 as a possible D gene (5 bases). CDR3 length equals 12 residues. CDR1 LNHDA and CDR2 SQIVND come from the germline V gene (reference sequence). The V gene lost 7 bases and the J gene lost 5 bases, with 11 bases spanning the gap. In DNA, the CDR3 is TGTGCCAGTACCCCACGGACAACTGAAGCTTTCTTT. Its translation is CASTPRTTEAFF.

V and J are TRBV15 and TRBJ2-7; TRBD2 matches at 10 bases. The CDR3 contains 18 residues. V shed 0 bases, J shed 3 bases, and the junction held 11 bases outside the gene matches. Germline values: CDR1 LNHNV, CDR2 YYDKDF (reference sequence). CDR3 sequence: CATSRDKVTASGSYEQYF. The CDR3 bases are TGTGCCACCAGCAGAGATAAGGTGACAGCTAGCGGGAGCTACGAGCAGTACTTC.

The chain links TRBV4-2 to TRBJ2-7; 12 bases line up with TRBD2. The germline V gene has CDR1 LGHNA and CDR2 YNFKEQ. J gave up 3 bases and V 4 bases, and 10 bases lay outside the gene matches. The CDR3 spans 17 residues. The CDR3: CASSPGLAGPADYEQYF. The CDR3 DNA reads TGTGCCAGCAGCCCCGGACTAGCGGGACCAGCGGACTACGAGCAGTACTTC.

The CDR3 here is CASSAWEHSEQFF. In DNA form, the CDR3 reads TGTGCCAGCAGTGCATGGGAGCACAGTGAGCAGTTCTTC. V usage is TRBV6-4 and J usage is TRBJ2-1; D may be TRBD2 (5 bases). With 4 bases removed from V and 9 bases from J, the gap between germline ends came to 13 bases. The CDR3 has 13 amino acids. Germline V gene data show CDR1 as MRHNA and CDR2 as SNTAGT.